This TCR beta chain was observed in a study of shared clonotypes between healthy human individuals. Study observations and caveats: Sequencing depth was a factor that was expected to affect clonotype sharing among donors.

A note on this clone: Its specificity is unknown.

Sequencing was at deep level. Assay used: immunoSEQ multiplex PCR; TCRdb lists only in-frame clones, some missing. Of roughly 95,000 clones listed, around 43% were seen once; the top ten hold over 12%. Trimming removed 7 bases from V and 3 bases from J, with 16 bases in between. Germline values: CDR1 SEHNR, CDR2 FQNEAQ (reference sequence). CDR3 size: 14 residues. V gene TRBV7-9 combines with J gene TRBJ2-7; tentative D call: TRBD2 (5 bases). The receptor was isolated from a woman between 40 and 55 years old in good health. Some clones in this sample may be carry-over from other donors' samples. Sequencing was done on a sample of PBMCs. CDR3 DNA sequence: TGTGCCAGCACCTCTCGGACTTCCTACTACGAGCAGTACTTC. Protein: CASTSRTSYYEQYF.